One sample yielded the 32 T cell receptor beta chains listed below, sequenced in a study of blood T cell repertoires in COVID-19. TCRdb keeps only in-frame clones here, not all; method: immunoSEQ multiplex PCR. The table shows over 200,000 clones, with over 70% occurring only once. Sequencing was performed on peripheral blood. These receptors originate from an elderly man with acute or convalescent COVID-19.

This chain joins TRBV21-1 and TRBJ1-4. TRBV21-1 represents a pseudogene. The CDR3 has 15 amino acids. CDR3 amino acids: CASSKAGGESEKLFF. CDR3 nucleotides: TGTGCCAGCAGCAAAGCGGGCGGGGAAAGCGAAAAACTGTTTTTT.

The J gene is TRBJ2-1, the V gene TRBV28; tentatively, D is TRBD2 (5 bases). Germline CDR1 is MDHEN and CDR2 is SYDVKM. Trimming left V 4 bases short and J 10 bases short, with 29 bases between. The CDR3 runs 18 residues. The chain's CDR3 is CASSSRTHRRGETGEQFF. The CDR3 coding sequence is TGTGCCAGCAGTTCCCGGACTCACCGCCGTGGGGAGACTGGCGAGCAGTTCTTC.

The V and J genes are TRBV6-1 and TRBJ1-2, with D uncertain. Germline V gene sequence: CDR1 MNHNS, CDR2 SASEGT. This CDR3 spans 12 amino acids. V was cut by 3 bases and J by 7 bases, with 9 bases left in between. CDR3 residues: CASSDRLGGYTF. The DNA for the CDR3 is TGTGCCAGCAGTGACAGACTGGGTGGCTACACCTTC.

J is TRBJ2-1 and V is TRBV4-1; 11 bases match TRBD1. Germline values: CDR1 MGHRA, CDR2 YSYEKL. V was pared by 1 base and J by 1 base, with 0 bases of the junction left unmatched. The CDR3 spans 16 residues. This chain's CDR3 is CASSQGDRGSYNEQFF. The CDR3 nucleotides are TGCGCCAGCAGCCAAGGGGACAGGGGGTCCTACAATGAGCAGTTCTTC.

This clone was seen a handful of times. The V call is TRBV30, the J call TRBJ1-3; TRBD1 aligns across 8 bases. The germline gives CDR1 GTSNPN, CDR2 SVGIG (reference sequence). Germline trimming cut 4 bases from V and 2 bases from J; bases unmatched to any gene: 4. The CDR3 runs 14 residues. CDR3 DNA: TGTGCCTGGAATCAGGGGGCACCTGGAAACACCATATATTTT. This encodes CAWNQGAPGNTIYF.

This clone was picked up a small number of times. The chain links TRBV9 to TRBJ2-1, with TRBD2 as a possible D gene (6 bases). Trimming stripped 1 base from V and 8 bases from J, with 7 bases between. The germline V gene has CDR1 SGDLS and CDR2 YYNGEE. This CDR3 has 12 amino acids. The CDR3 nucleotides are TGTGCCAGCAGCGTATGGGAGGATGAGCAGTTCTTC. Protein: CASSVWEDEQFF.

The V gene is TRBV6-1, the J gene TRBJ2-5; 8 positions agree with TRBD2. Germline V CDR1 and CDR2: MNHNS, SASEGT. The CDR3 length is 15 residues. Trimming at V came to 0 bases and at J to 4 bases, leaving 4 bases not matched to a gene. The CDR3 here is CASSEAAGGTETQYF. As DNA, the CDR3 is TGTGCCAGCAGTGAAGCGGCGGGGGGTACAGAGACCCAGTACTTC.

The sample holds one count of this clone. This chain links TRBV28 with TRBJ1-2; D gene uncertain. CDR3 size: 12 residues. V dropped 5 bases and J dropped 9 bases, with 13 bases sitting between them. Germline V gene sequence: CDR1 MDHEN, CDR2 SYDVKM. The CDR3 protein is CASSPLQSRYTF. In DNA form, the CDR3 reads TGTGCCAGCAGTCCCCTACAGAGCCGCTACACCTTC.

The rearrangement uses TRBV24-1 and TRBJ1-2; TRBD1 agrees at 9 bases. J was trimmed by 4 bases and V by 4 bases; bases with no gene match: 6. The CDR3 runs to 15 residues. CDR1 KGHDR and CDR2 SFDVKD come from the germline V gene. The CDR3 DNA follows: TGTGCCACCAGTGACCAGGGACAGGGTTTCTATGGCTACACCTTC. This encodes CATSDQGQGFYGYTF.

This clone appeared a single time. The chain recombines TRBV5-5 with TRBJ2-2; perhaps TRBD1 as D (6 bases). Trimming stripped 3 bases from V and 2 bases from J, with 26 bases between. CDR1 is SGHKS and CDR2 is YYEKEE in the germline V gene (reference sequence). This CDR3 spans 20 amino acids. This chain's CDR3 is CASSSRPPPIAGDNTGELFF. The DNA for the CDR3 is TGTGCCAGCAGCTCACGCCCTCCCCCCATCGCAGGGGATAACACCGGGGAGCTGTTTTTT.

The chain links TRBV7-9 to TRBJ2-2; 9 nucleotides line up with TRBD1. CDR3 length equals 14 residues. CDR1 is SEHNR and CDR2 is FQNEAQ in the germline V gene (reference sequence). J gave up 11 bases and V 1 base, and 5 bases lay outside the gene matches. The DNA for the CDR3 is TGTGCCAGCAGCTTAGTGGCGGGACAGGGTGAGCTGTTTTTT. Translating it yields CASSLVAGQGELFF. Based on the CDR3 plus reference TRBV7-9 and TRBJ2-2, the full variable domain is DTGVSQNPRHKITKRGQNVTFRCDPISEHNRLYWYRQTLGQGPEFLTYFQNEAQLEKSRLLSDRFSAERPKGSFSTLEIQRTEQGDSAMYLCASSLVAGQGELFFGEGSRLTVL.

J is TRBJ1-5 and V is TRBV6-6; 7 nucleotides agree with TRBD1. Germline V lookup: CDR1 MNHNY, CDR2 SVGAGI (reference sequence). V lost 7 bases and J lost 7; bases outside the gene matches: 10. There are 14 residues in the CDR3. The CDR3 protein is CASKQTGESQPQHF. The CDR3 region has the DNA TGTGCCAGCAAGCAAACAGGGGAGAGCCAGCCCCAGCATTTT.

The rearrangement uses TRBV6-2 or TRBV6-3 and TRBJ2-3, with D perhaps TRBD2 (5 bases). From germline, CDR1 is MNHEY and CDR2 SVGEGT. The V and J ends lost 0 bases and 4 bases respectively, with 11 bases between them. The CDR3 has 15 residues. Here the CDR3 reads CASSYSKGRADTQYF. The CDR3 coding sequence is TGTGCCAGCAGTTACTCGAAAGGGCGGGCAGATACGCAGTATTTT.

The V and J genes are TRBV6-5 and TRBJ2-1, with TRBD1 matching over 11 bases. V shed 4 bases and J 4 bases; nucleotides not matched to a gene: 6. Germline CDR1 MNHEY, CDR2 SVGAGI. This CDR3 contains 16 residues. The CDR3 protein is CASSSRTGGRYNEQFF. In DNA form, the CDR3 reads TGTGCCAGCAGTTCCAGGACAGGGGGCAGGTACAATGAGCAGTTCTTC.

This sequence joins TRBV18 and TRBJ2-5; 10 bases align to TRBD2. V was pared by 3 bases and J by 4 bases, with 8 bases of the junction left unmatched. The CDR3 has 16 residues. Germline CDR1 and CDR2: KGHSH and LQKENI. The CDR3 protein is CASSPGQREGRETQYF. The CDR3 DNA reads as TGTGCCAGCTCACCCGGGCAGCGGGAGGGCCGAGAGACCCAGTACTTC. Based on the CDR3 plus reference TRBV18 and TRBJ2-5, the full variable domain is NAGVMQNPRHLVRRRGQEARLRCSPMKGHSHVYWYRQLPEEGLKFMVYLQKENIIDESGMPKERFSAEFPKEGPSILRIQQVVRGDSAAYFCASSPGQREGRETQYFGPGTRLLVL.

The chain recombines TRBV3-1 (or the pseudogene TRBV3-2) with TRBJ2-7, with a tentative D call TRBD1 (6 bases). Germline loops: CDR1 LGHDT, CDR2 YNNKEL (reference sequence). There are 14 residues in the CDR3. The V end was cut by 2 bases, the J end by 8 bases, with 16 bases between. The CDR3 loop reads CASSQIQGREKQYF. For the CDR3, the DNA is TGTGCCAGCAGCCAAATCCAGGGGAGAGAGAAGCAGTACTTC.

The chain is built from TRBV28 and TRBJ1-3; a weak D match, TRBD1 (5 bases). The CDR3 is 15 amino acids. V was trimmed by 5 bases and J by 1 base, leaving 12 bases between them. CDR1 is MDHEN and CDR2 is SYDVKM in the germline V gene. The CDR3 coding sequence is TGTGCCAGCAGTCCGCAGGGTCCTTCTGGAAACACCATATATTTT. This encodes CASSPQGPSGNTIYF.

The rearrangement joins TRBV5-1 to TRBJ1-1, with no clear D. CDR1 is SGHRS, CDR2 YFSETQ, per germline. The CDR3 runs 12 residues. The V end was cut by 1 base, the J end by 8 bases, with 9 bases between. The CDR3: CASSLIPEEAFF. CDR3 coding DNA: TGCGCCAGCAGCTTGATCCCCGAGGAAGCTTTCTTT.

The genes are TRBV6-5 and TRBJ2-3; no reliable D call. Germline CDR1 reads MNHEY; CDR2 reads SVGAGI. Trimming left V 6 bases short and J 2 bases short, with 6 bases between. The CDR3 runs 12 residues. The CDR3 nucleotides read TGTGCCAGCAGCCGGTACACAGATACGCAGTATTTT. It yields the protein CASSRYTDTQYF.

J is TRBJ1-4 and V is TRBV19, with D unresolved. Trimming pared 6 bases from V and 5 bases from J, leaving 16 bases between. CDR3 length equals 15 residues. The germline V gene encodes CDR1 LNHDA and CDR2 SQIVND (reference sequence). CDR3 nucleotides: TGTGCCAGTAGACTCCGGGAAGGGCTCAATGAAAAACTGTTTTTT. Its protein is CASRLREGLNEKLFF. Combining the CDR3 with reference TRBV19 and TRBJ1-4 gives the whole variable domain DGGITQSPKYLFRKEGQNVTLSCEQNLNHDAMYWYRQDPGQGLRLIYYSQIVNDFQKGDIAEGYSVSREKKESFPLTVTSAQKNPTAFYLCASRLREGLNEKLFFGSGTQLSVL.

V gene TRBV11-2 combines with J gene TRBJ2-5, with D possibly TRBD1 on 5 matching bases. The CDR3 loop spans 14 amino acids. The germline V gene encodes CDR1 SGHAT and CDR2 FQNNGV. V was shortened by 1 base and J by 4 bases, with 10 bases between the two germline ends. CDR3 region: CASSLGQGGETQYF. In DNA, the CDR3 is TGTGCCAGCAGCTTAGGGCAGGGCGGAGAGACCCAGTACTTC.

The chain employs TRBV25-1 and TRBJ2-4; D gene unclear. Trimming stripped 2 bases from V and 0 bases from J, with 11 bases between. The CDR3 contains 16 residues. Per germline, CDR1 MGHDK and CDR2 SYGVNS. Here the CDR3 reads CASSEASNPAKNIQYF. CDR3 DNA sequence: TGTGCCAGCAGTGAAGCCTCTAACCCAGCCAAAAACATTCAGTACTTC.

This chain links TRBV18 with TRBJ2-7, with 9 bases matching TRBD1. Germline assignment: CDR1 KGHSH and CDR2 LQKENI. This CDR3 is 14 amino acids long. The J segment lost 5 bases and the V segment lost 5 bases, leaving 7 bases of the junction unmatched. The CDR3 loop is CASSRQGGNDEQYF. The CDR3 nucleotides read TGTGCCAGCTCAAGACAGGGGGGGAATGACGAGCAGTACTTC. Complete variable domain (other parts from reference TRBV18 and TRBJ2-7): NAGVMQNPRHLVRRRGQEARLRCSPMKGHSHVYWYRQLPEEGLKFMVYLQKENIIDESGMPKERFSAEFPKEGPSILRIQQVVRGDSAAYFCASSRQGGNDEQYFGPGTRLTVT.

This clone was recorded only once. The rearrangement uses TRBV5-4 and TRBJ1-1, with 7 bases fitting TRBD1. With V trimmed by 4 bases and J by 5 bases, 5 bases remained unmatched. This CDR3 contains 13 residues. Germline values: CDR1 SGHNT, CDR2 YYREEE (reference sequence). The CDR3: CASSATGQTEAFF. CDR3 nucleotide sequence: TGTGCCAGCAGCGCAACGGGACAGACTGAAGCTTTCTTT.

A single count supports this clone. The gene calls are TRBV7-2 and TRBJ2-1; weak D call: TRBD2 (6 bases). V lost 5 bases and J lost 1, with 9 bases in between. CDR3 length: 14 residues. The germline gives CDR1 SGHTA, CDR2 FQGNSA. The CDR3 region is CASSRSGSYNEQFF. The CDR3 coding sequence is TGTGCCAGCAGCCGTAGCGGTTCCTACAATGAGCAGTTCTTC.

The table lists this clone with a count of one. The chain joins TRBV6-5 to TRBJ1-2; TRBD1 aligns across 7 bases. Per germline, CDR1 MNHEY and CDR2 SVGAGI. CDR3 length equals 13 residues. With V trimmed by 6 bases and J by 4 bases, 5 bases remained unmatched. Here the CDR3 DNA reads TGTGCCAGCAGAAGACAGGGCGGCTATGGCTACACCTTC. It yields the protein CASRRQGGYGYTF.

The chain links TRBV28 to TRBJ1-1; D not resolved. With 10 bases removed from V and 4 bases from J, the gap between germline ends came to 7 bases. This CDR3 spans 10 amino acids. CDR1 MDHEN and CDR2 SYDVKM come from the germline V gene. The chain's CDR3 is CATRATEAFF. The CDR3 nucleotides are TGTGCCACGCGGGCCACTGAAGCTTTCTTT.

The rearrangement joins TRBV10-2 to TRBJ1-2, with TRBD1 identical over 9 bases. V dropped 5 bases and J dropped 2; count of bases not matched to a gene: 3. Germline CDR1 WSHSY, CDR2 SAAADI. This CDR3 is built from 14 residues. Here the CDR3 reads CASSTQGANYGYTF. The CDR3 DNA follows: TGCGCCAGCAGTACACAGGGGGCGAACTATGGCTACACCTTC.

The chain uses TRBV7-9 and TRBJ2-2, with D perhaps matching TRBD1 (6 bases). Germline V lookup: CDR1 SEHNR, CDR2 FQNEAQ (reference sequence). The CDR3 totals 12 residues. Trimming removed 5 bases from V and 7 bases from J, with 8 bases in between. The CDR3 loop reads CASSEGDGELFF. The CDR3 coding sequence is TGTGCCAGCAGCGAGGGGGACGGGGAGCTGTTTTTT.

The chain joins TRBV7-9 to TRBJ1-2; D call uncertain. Trimming took off 5 bases at V and 7 bases at J, with 11 bases between the two ends. The CDR3 runs 12 residues. CDR1 is SEHNR and CDR2 is FQNEAQ in the germline V gene (reference sequence). The CDR3 nucleotides read TGTGCCAGCAGCCCCAGCACTAGTGGCTACACCTTC. It codes for CASSPSTSGYTF.

The V gene is TRBV4-2, the J gene TRBJ2-5, with 9 bases identical to TRBD1. The germline gives CDR1 LGHNA, CDR2 YNFKEQ. The CDR3 totals 16 residues. V was pared by 2 bases and J by 5 bases, with 9 bases of the junction left unmatched. DNA of the CDR3: TGTGCCAGCAGCCAAACGTCCCGGGACAGGGAGGAGACCCAGTACTTC. This sequence encodes CASSQTSRDREETQYF.

This clone was seen a few times. The rearrangement uses TRBV5-1 and TRBJ2-7, with 15 bases fitting TRBD2. This CDR3 is 21 amino acids long. The V segment lost 4 bases and the J segment 3 bases; nucleotides outside the gene matches: 20. Germline CDR1 is SGHRS and CDR2 is YFSETQ. The CDR3 nucleotides read TGCGCCAGCAGCCAACCTTCTGGGACTAGCGGGGGGTTAGACCACCACTACGAGCAGTACTTC. Amino acids: CASSQPSGTSGGLDHHYEQYF.